This TCR beta chain is drawn from a study of vaccination effects on CD4 cells after COVID-19. As to this clone: Its antigen is as yet unknown. The junction shows a germline mismatch at one end, possibly a read error.

TCRdb's copy holds only in-frame clones and misses some; the assay was immunoSEQ multiplex PCR. The table has roughly 27,000 clones, roughly 71% seen once. The CDR3 consists of 13 residues. Germline V CDR1 and CDR2: KGHSH, LQKENI. Using viral peptide pools, the ViraFEST assay grew out antigen-specific CD4+ T cells prior to sequencing. Around day 10 of culture, CD4+ T cells were separated out. Two doses of either BNT162b2 or mRNA-1273 were given to each participant. The sequencing used CD4+ T cells from PBMCs cultured with HCoV-OC43 spike peptides, collected after COVID-19 vaccination. Specified subset: HCoV-OC43 spike overlapping peptide pool stimulation. The clonotype was recovered from a human donor who received a COVID-19 vaccine. The chain uses TRBV18 and TRBJ2-7; 10 bases line up with TRBD1. CDR3 residues: CASSPGQGTEGHF. CDR3 DNA sequence: TGTGCCAGCTCACCGGGACAGGGGACTGAGGGGCACTTC.